One and the same sample provided the 7 T cell receptor beta chains below, sequenced in a study of shared clonotypes between healthy human individuals. The repertoire was sequenced with immunoSEQ multiplex PCR; TCRdb's copy has only in-frame clones and lacks some. This table holds over a million clones, around 97% found once. Sequencing input: naive CD4+ T cells sorted from blood. Described subset: CD45RA+ positively selected. The source of these receptors is a man aged 25-45 years in good health.

The CDR3 region is CASSHTGLAGDPVNTGELFF. The CDR3 DNA is TGCGCCAGCAGCCACACGGGACTAGCGGGAGACCCTGTAAACACCGGGGAGCTGTTTTTT. The V gene is TRBV5-1, the J gene TRBJ2-2; TRBD2 matches at 14 bases. Germline V gene lookup returns CDR1 SGHRS and CDR2 YFSETQ. The CDR3 consists of 20 residues. Losses at the gene ends were 4 bases for V and 2 bases for J; bases not matched to a gene: 13.

Written as DNA, the CDR3 is TGTGCCTGGAGCCACACGAACACTGAAGCTTTCTTT. Translated: CAWSHTNTEAFF. The chain links TRBV30 to TRBJ1-1; D is unresolved. V lost 3 bases, J lost 1 base, and 6 bases lay in between. Germline V gene lookup returns CDR1 GTSNPN and CDR2 SVGIG (reference sequence). This CDR3 has 12 residues.

Points on this clone: Other DNA sequences of this sample code for an identical CDR3. The chain joins TRBV29-1 to TRBJ2-7; D gene ambiguous. Germline loops: CDR1 SQVTM, CDR2 ANQGSEA. The CDR3 length is 12 residues. Trimming left V 4 bases short and J 4 bases short, with 11 bases between. CDR3 in amino acids: CSVAPGGYEQYF. The CDR3 DNA sequence: TGCAGCGTTGCCCCGGGTGGGTACGAGCAGTACTTC.

This chain uses TRBV11-3 with TRBJ2-1; either TRBD1 or TRBD2 may supply D (5 bases each). The CDR3 spans 14 residues. Trimming pared 2 bases from V and 9 bases from J, leaving 14 bases between. Germline CDR1 SGHNT, CDR2 YENEEA. CDR3 sequence (DNA): TGTGCCAGCAGCTTATGGGCTAAGGGGACTGAGCAGTTCTTC. This encodes CASSLWAKGTEQFF.

This chain connects TRBV7-3 to TRBJ1-6; maybe TRBD1 (6 bases). The germline V gene encodes CDR1 SGHTA and CDR2 FQGTGA. CDR3 length equals 17 residues. Trimming stripped 1 base from V and 5 bases from J, with 15 bases between. The CDR3 here is CASSLSRGAGDNSPLHF. The CDR3 DNA is TGTGCCAGCAGCTTAAGTCGAGGGGCAGGGGATAATTCACCCCTCCACTTT.

This clone is a singleton in its sample. This sequence joins TRBV18 and TRBJ1-4; TRBD1 might be the D (5 bases). The CDR3 is 17 residues long. Germline CDR1 and CDR2: KGHSH and LQKENI. Deletions cut 2 bases from V and 0 bases from J, with 13 bases between. The CDR3 sequence: CASSPSTGGATNEKLFF. DNA of the CDR3: TGTGCCAGCTCACCATCAACAGGTGGGGCAACTAATGAAAAACTGTTTTTT. The full variable domain, rest sourced from reference TRBV18 and TRBJ1-4, is NAGVMQNPRHLVRRRGQEARLRCSPMKGHSHVYWYRQLPEEGLKFMVYLQKENIIDESGMPKERFSAEFPKEGPSILRIQQVVRGDSAAYFCASSPSTGGATNEKLFFGSGTQLSVL.

J is TRBJ2-1 and V is TRBV5-1, with 8 bases aligning to TRBD1. V shed 0 bases, J shed 8 bases, and the junction held 10 bases outside the gene matches. This CDR3 contains 16 residues. Per the germline V gene, CDR1 is SGHRS and CDR2 is YFSETQ. The CDR3 is CASSLVSQGANDEQFF. The CDR3 DNA reads as TGCGCCAGCAGCTTGGTCTCTCAGGGGGCAAACGATGAGCAGTTCTTC.